This TCR beta chain was found in a study of early T cells in non-severe SARS-CoV-2 infection. The wider study: Sequencing of bulk RNA from unsorted whole blood was done, without chain pairing.

In the library, individual cDNA molecules carried attached unique molecular identifiers. MiXCR, applied by TCRdb to the 5' RACE reads, yields one record per CDR3 protein. The sample includes some 48,000 distinct CDR3 sequences, over 7.5% of them seen just once. J gave up 10 bases and V 6 bases, and 10 bases lay outside the gene matches. The CDR3 loop spans 14 amino acids. Study-wide points: VDJdb matching, biased toward anti-spike CD8 responses, missed private and CD4 specificities.

The table lists this clonotype with many counts. The antigen remains undetermined. This sequence originates from an adult who was a healthcare worker with PCR-confirmed SARS-CoV-2 infection or an uninfected control (not recorded which). The chain uses TRBV12-3 or TRBV12-4 and TRBJ2-1; 9 bases align to TRBD1. The sequencing input was whole blood. CDR3 sequence reads: CASSYPGQGREQFF. CDR3 DNA sequence: TGTGCCAGCAGCTATCCGGGACAGGGTAGGGAGCAGTTCTTC.